Listed below are T cell receptor beta chains from one sample, sequenced in a study of molecular identifiers for immune sequencing clone quantification. From the PCR reads, TCRdb called clonotypes with MiXCR, one entry per CDR3 protein. This sample has more than 250,000 distinct CDR3 sequences; 20% to 25% occur once, and the top ten carry approximately 0.8%. The specimen was naive CD8+ T cells from blood, with Jurkat cell RNA spiked in. These receptors originate from a human donor in good health. Some libraries in this study had Jurkat cell RNA spiked in. Both conserved end residues are part of each CDR3. D genes are given only for firm matches. Clone size is not always given. Where it is, it says once, few, many or a class for expanded clones.

>12|TRBJ2-1|.|TRBV5-8|few
TGTGCCAGCAGCTTGGCCGTAAATGAGCAGTTCTTC
CASSLAVNEQFF
>16|TRBJ2-5|TRBD2|TRBV6-6|many
TGTGCCAGCAACACGCTGGGGGGTAGCGGGACAGAGACCCAGTACTTC
CASNTLGGSGTETQYF
>17|TRBJ2-6|.|TRBV7-9|many
TGTGCCAGCAGCTTAGTTGGCCAGGGACCTGGGGCCAACGTCCTGACTTTC
CASSLVGQGPGANVLTF
>13|TRBJ2-1|.|TRBV25-1|many
TGTGCCAGCAGTGGCCGAGTCTACAATGAGCAGTTCTTC
CASSGRVYNEQFF
>15|TRBJ1-5|.|TRBV7-3|many
TGTGCCAGCATAGCCCGGGTCTATAGCAATCAGCCCCAGCATTTT
CASIARVYSNQPQHF
>15|TRBJ2-3|.|TRBV13|many
TGTGCCAGCAGCTTCATGGGGCCTAGCACAGATACGCAGTATTTT
CASSFMGPSTDTQYF
>18|TRBJ2-7|TRBD1|TRBV6-1|.
TGTGCCAGCCATCAGATCGGGACAGGGCACGTTTCCCGATACGAGCAGTACTTC
CASHQIGTGHVSRYEQYF
>16|TRBJ2-3|TRBD1|TRBV12-3/TRBV12-4|many
TGTGCCAGCAGTTCCCCGGGACAGGGGTTAGCAGATACGCAGTATTTT
CASSSPGQGLADTQYF
>18|TRBJ2-7|TRBD1|TRBV20-1|.
TGCAGTGCTCCCTTCACGGGACAGGTCTCCTCTTGGGCCTACGAGCAGTACTTC
CSAPFTGQVSSWAYEQYF
>15|TRBJ1-5|.|TRBV6-6|many
TGTGCCAGCAGTTACCTCCCCAGCAAGGATCAGCCCCAGCATTTT
CASSYLPSKDQPQHF
>15|TRBJ1-5|.|TRBV20-1|many
TGCAGTGCTAGCCCAGGACCCGATAGCAATCAGCCCCAGCATTTT
CSASPGPDSNQPQHF
>17|TRBJ1-2|TRBD1|TRBV4-1|many
TGCGCCAGCAGCCAAGACCGTGGGACAGGGGTGGCCTATGGCTACACCTTC
CASSQDRGTGVAYGYTF
>16|TRBJ2-5|TRBD2|TRBV4-1|few
TGCGCCAGCAGCCAAGAATTGTCTAGCGGGGAAGAGACCCAGTACTTC
CASSQELSSGEETQYF
>14|TRBJ2-3|TRBD1|TRBV10-2|many
TGCGCCACCCACCCCGACAGGGCCACAGATACGCAGTATTTT
CATHPDRATDTQYF
>14|TRBJ2-3|.|TRBV3-1|few
TGTGCCAGCAGCCAAGATCTCCGGTTGGATACGCAGTATTTT
CASSQDLRLDTQYF
>14|TRBJ1-1|.|TRBV13|many
TGTGCCAGCAGCTTAGTTTTCAGCCACACTGAAGCTTTCTTT
CASSLVFSHTEAFF
>16|TRBJ2-7|TRBD1|TRBV5-1|many
TGCGCCAGCATGGCCGGGGACAGGGCAGATTACTACGAGCAGTACTTC
CASMAGDRADYYEQYF
>16|TRBJ2-2|TRBD2|TRBV7-6|many
TGTGCCAGCAGCTTAGCGTCTAGCGGGGCCACCGGGGAGCTGTTTTTT
CASSLASSGATGELFF
>15|TRBJ2-3|TRBD2|TRBV9|.
TGTGCCAGCAGCGTAGGCGGCGGGAGCGGTGATACGCAGTATTTT
CASSVGGGSGDTQYF
>15|TRBJ2-3|.|TRBV20-1|.
TGCAGTGCTAGTGGGGACTGGAGAGACACAGATACGCAGTATTTT
CSASGDWRDTDTQYF
>13|TRBJ2-7|TRBD1|TRBV7-9|.
TGTGCCAGCAGCTTATTACAGGGGGACGAGCGGTACTTC
CASSLLQGDERYF
>13|TRBJ1-1|.|TRBV30|few
TGTGCCTGGAGTGCCTCTGGTTGGGCTGAAGCTTTCTTT
CAWSASGWAEAFF
>16|TRBJ1-5|.|TRBV4-2|few
TGTGCCAGCAGCCAAGGTGGGCTGGTTGTGGATCAGCCCCAGCATTTT
CASSQGGLVVDQPQHF
>16|TRBJ2-1|.|TRBV4-3|many
TGCGCCAGCAGCCAAGAAGAGGGGTATTCCTACAATGAGCAGTTCTTC
CASSQEEGYSYNEQFF
>15|TRBJ2-3|TRBD1|TRBV5-8|few
TGTGCCAGCAGCTTGGGACAGGGGGAGGGAGATACGCAGTATTTT
CASSLGQGEGDTQYF
>15|TRBJ1-2|TRBD1|TRBV5-8|many
TGTGCCAGCAGCCCGTGGGTGGACAGGAACTATGGCTACACCTTC
CASSPWVDRNYGYTF
>13|TRBJ1-5|.|TRBV15|many
TGTGCCACCAGCTCGGGAGACAATCAGCCCCAGCATTTT
CATSSGDNQPQHF
>12|TRBJ2-3|.|TRBV11-2|many
TGTGCCAGCAGTTTAGTCCTAGATACGCAGTATTTT
CASSLVLDTQYF
>16|TRBJ2-3|TRBD2|TRBV12-3/TRBV12-4|.
TGTGCCAGCAGTGAAGATCCGGGGGGGGGCAAAGATACGCAGTATTTT
CASSEDPGGGKDTQYF
>13|TRBJ2-7|.|TRBV20-1|many
TGCAGTGCTAGGGGGATGACTGACTACGAGCAGTACTTC
CSARGMTDYEQYF
>21|TRBJ2-6|.|TRBV6-5|.
TGTGCCAGCAGTTACTTAGCCGGGACGGTGCTCAAAAGGGCTGGGGCCAACGTCCTGACTTTC
CASSYLAGTVLKRAGANVLTF
>16|TRBJ1-5|.|TRBV7-9|many
TGTGCCAGCAGCTTAGGCCAAGCCCCGGGGAGACAGCCCCAGCATTTT
CASSLGQAPGRQPQHF
>17|TRBJ2-7|TRBD2|TRBV27|few
TGTGCCAGCAGTCCCCGACTAGCGGGAGGGTCATACCGCGAGCAGTACTTC
CASSPRLAGGSYREQYF
>15|TRBJ1-1|.|TRBV9|few
TGTGCCAGCAGCGCCGAAAACAGGTTGAACACTGAAGCTTTCTTT
CASSAENRLNTEAFF
>14|TRBJ2-7|.|TRBV6-2/TRBV6-3|.
TGTGCCAGCAGACCCTGGCCCGGGTCTCTCGAGCAGTACTTC
CASRPWPGSLEQYF
>16|TRBJ2-2|.|TRBV12-3/TRBV12-4|many
TGTGCCAGCAGTTTAGGGCAGGGGATGAACACCGGGGAGCTGTTTTTT
CASSLGQGMNTGELFF
>15|TRBJ2-1|TRBD2|TRBV28|many
TGTGCCAGCAAATTACTAGCGGGAGCAAGCGGTGAGCAGTTCTTC
CASKLLAGASGEQFF
>20|TRBJ2-1|TRBD1|TRBV29-1|many
TGCAGCGTTGAAGATCCTAGGACAGGGGAGAAGGAGAGTGCCTACAATGAGCAGTTCTTC
CSVEDPRTGEKESAYNEQFF
>20|TRBJ1-4|TRBD1|TRBV20-1|few
TGCAGTGCTAGAGCCCCCAGCACTCAAACAGGGGGCAGTTTCTATGAAAAACTGTTTTTT
CSARAPSTQTGGSFYEKLFF
>13|TRBJ2-2|TRBD2|TRBV29-1|many
TGCAGCGTTGTTCAGCGGGGCACCGGGGAGCTGTTTTTT
CSVVQRGTGELFF
>13|TRBJ2-1|.|TRBV11-2|few
TGTGCCAGCAGCTTTGGGCAGGGGGGTGAGCAGTTCTTC
CASSFGQGGEQFF
>13|TRBJ2-3|.|TRBV29-1|.
TGCAGCATTCCATCGGGGAGCACAGGTACGCAGTATTTT
CSIPSGSTGTQYF
>12|TRBJ1-1|.|TRBV6-5|many
TGTGCCATCAAGGGGGTAGGGACTGAAGCTTTCTTT
CAIKGVGTEAFF
>16|TRBJ1-1|.|TRBV4-1|many
TGCGCCAGCAGCCAAGGGGGGGGGGTAATGAACACTGAAGCTTTCTTT
CASSQGGGVMNTEAFF
>16|TRBJ2-5|.|TRBV11-2|.
TGTGCCAGCAGCTCTTTAGAGGACTACTCGGGAGAGACCCAGTACTTC
CASSSLEDYSGETQYF
>15|TRBJ1-3|.|TRBV7-2|many
TGTGCCAGCAGCCGACAGGCACCGTCTGGAAACACCATATATTTT
CASSRQAPSGNTIYF
>15|TRBJ2-7|TRBD1|TRBV6-2/TRBV6-3|.
TGTGCCAGCAGTTACTTGGGACAGCAATCCTACGAGCAGTACTTC
CASSYLGQQSYEQYF
>14|TRBJ1-5|.|TRBV6-2/TRBV6-3|.
TGTGCCAGCAGTTACGTGGGTCTTAATCAGCCCCAGCATTTT
CASSYVGLNQPQHF
>14|TRBJ2-3|TRBD2|TRBV6-4|many
TGTGCCATCCCCCGGGGAGGGTATACAGATACGCAGTATTTT
CAIPRGGYTDTQYF
>13|TRBJ2-7|.|TRBV27|many
TGTGCCAGCAGTTCTCGGGGATCCTACGAGCAGTACTTC
CASSSRGSYEQYF
>14|TRBJ1-1|.|TRBV7-6|.
TGTGCCGGCAGCTTAGCGGCAGGGAGCACTGAAGCTTTCTTT
CAGSLAAGSTEAFF
>18|TRBJ1-4|TRBD1|TRBV12-3/TRBV12-4|many
TGTGCCAGCAGTCCGGGACAGGGTGTTGATGAGGAACTTGAAAAACTGTTTTTT
CASSPGQGVDEELEKLFF
>13|TRBJ2-3|.|TRBV7-9|many
TGTGCCAGCAGCTTAGGCAGGGGAGATACGCAGTATTTT
CASSLGRGDTQYF
>14|TRBJ1-1|.|TRBV7-9|many
TGTGCCAGCAGCCCACGGGGATTTTGGACTGAAGCTTTCTTT
CASSPRGFWTEAFF
>16|TRBJ2-3|.|TRBV5-4|many
TGTGCCAGCAGCCCAATAGCGGGTCAGGGGCCAGATACGCAGTATTTT
CASSPIAGQGPDTQYF
>18|TRBJ2-2|.|TRBV4-3|.
TGCGCCAGCAGCCAAGAGAGACCGATGGGGCCCCTCGCCGGGGAGCTGTTTTTT
CASSQERPMGPLAGELFF
>16|TRBJ1-5|.|TRBV4-3|few
TGCGCCAGCAGCCAAGATCGCTCGGGGAGCAATCAGCCCCAGCATTTT
CASSQDRSGSNQPQHF
>16|TRBJ2-7|.|TRBV11-2|few
TGTGCCAGCAGCTTAGATCCCGGGACATCCAAGTACGAGCAGTACTTC
CASSLDPGTSKYEQYF
>13|TRBJ2-7|TRBD2|TRBV7-9|.
TGTGCCAGCAGTCCCGGGGGGTCCTACGGGCAGTACTTC
CASSPGGSYGQYF